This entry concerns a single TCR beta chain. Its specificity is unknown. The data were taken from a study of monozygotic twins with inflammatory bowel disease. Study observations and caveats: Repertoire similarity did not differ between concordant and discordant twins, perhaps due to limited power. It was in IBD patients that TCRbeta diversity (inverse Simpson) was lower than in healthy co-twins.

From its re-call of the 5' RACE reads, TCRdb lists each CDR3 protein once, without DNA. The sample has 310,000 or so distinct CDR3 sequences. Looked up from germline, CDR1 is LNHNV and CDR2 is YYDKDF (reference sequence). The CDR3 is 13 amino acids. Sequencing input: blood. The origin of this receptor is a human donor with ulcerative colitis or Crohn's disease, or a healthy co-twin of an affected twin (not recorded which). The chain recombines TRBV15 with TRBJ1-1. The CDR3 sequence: CATSRVGNTEAFF.